This T cell receptor (beta chain) was captured in a study of T cell changes during pregnancy in multiple sclerosis (dated 2019 in TCRdb). For the wider study: Changes in the T cell repertoire over the course of pregnancy were examined in this study in women with multiple sclerosis.

The sample holds a few counts of this clone. What antigen it recognizes has not been identified. Base-call qualities are not available, and no considerably larger clone is one nucleotide away. CDR1 is given as SGHNT and CDR2 as YYREEE, both from the germline V gene (reference sequence). The CDR3 covers 13 residues, taking in both the cysteine and the phenylalanine. Of the read, only the CDR3 DNA is kept; its 39 bases are in frame from base 1. At the junction V is shortened by 3 bases and J by 8 bases, with 14 bases in between. Library preparation was by the immunoSEQ multiplex PCR assay. Held by TCRdb, this immuneACCESS table contains in-frame sequences only and omits some clones. Under half of the omission traces to an unresolved V gene where checked; the cause of the rest is unknown. Here the sample has about 72,000 clones; 91% occur a single time. The ten largest clones represent approximately 0.84% of the sample.

The receptor chain draws on TRBV5-4 and TRBJ1-2; a weak D assignment points to TRBD1 (6 bases agree). This material consisted of peripheral blood, taken in the second trimester of pregnancy. The receptor was isolated from a female donor with multiple sclerosis, enrolled in a pregnancy study. The CDR3 protein is CASSSTGLGGYTF. At the DNA level, the sequence is TGTGCCAGCAGCTCTACAGGGCTCGGCGGCTACACCTTC.